The 16 T cell receptor beta chains given below trace back to one sample, sequenced in a study of STAT5B mutations in CD4+ large granular lymphocyte leukemia. The table came from immunoSEQ multiplex PCR; TCRdb's copy has only in-frame clones and leaves some out. The top ten clones hold approximately 0.98% of a sample with around 29,000 clones, approximately 84% of them seen once. The specimen sequenced was CD4+ T cells from blood buffy coats. Receptor source: a human donor in good health.

This sequence joins TRBV11-2 and TRBJ1-4, with 9 positions matching TRBD1. In germline, CDR1 is SGHAT, CDR2 FQNNGV. V dropped 3 bases and J dropped 7; count of bases not matched to a gene: 3. The CDR3 length is 14 residues. In DNA, the CDR3 is TGTGCCAGCAGCTTCAGGACAGGGGTTGAAAAACTGTTTTTT. As protein: CASSFRTGVEKLFF.

In DNA form, the CDR3 reads TGTGCCAGCTCACCTACCCCGAACACTGAAGCTTTCTTT. Translating gives CASSPTPNTEAFF. This rearrangement joins TRBV18 to TRBJ1-1; no reliable D call. Deletions cut 3 bases from V and 1 base from J, with 6 bases between. In germline, CDR1 is KGHSH, CDR2 LQKENI. This CDR3 has 13 residues.

The chain uses TRBV5-1 and TRBJ1-1, with D perhaps matching TRBD1 (5 bases). CDR3 length: 16 amino acids. V lost 0 bases and J 3 bases, leaving 15 bases between the germline ends. Germline CDR1 and CDR2: SGHRS and YFSETQ. CDR3 protein: CASSLDSLRGDTEAFF. DNA for the CDR3: TGCGCCAGCAGCTTGGATAGCCTTCGGGGGGACACTGAAGCTTTCTTT.

CDR3 protein: CASSVALRSTDTQYF. DNA for the CDR3: TGTGCCAGCAGCGTAGCTCTTCGTAGCACAGATACGCAGTATTTT. V is TRBV9 and J is TRBJ2-3, with D hard to call. The V end was cut by 0 bases, the J end by 0 bases, with 8 bases between. CDR3 length equals 15 residues. Germline loops: CDR1 SGDLS, CDR2 YYNGEE.

This chain links TRBV28 with TRBJ1-6, with 9 bases lining up with TRBD1. Trimming removed 5 bases from V and 9 bases from J; junction bases left unmatched: 8. Germline values: CDR1 MDHEN, CDR2 SYDVKM. The CDR3 consists of 15 residues. The CDR3 bases are TGTGCCAGCAGTCCCTGGGACAGGGAAAGTTCACCCCTCCACTTT. Its translation: CASSPWDRESSPLHF.

V is TRBV18 and J is TRBJ1-2; D unclear. CDR1 and CDR2 from the germline V gene are KGHSH and LQKENI. Between the trimmed V and J ends, which lost 1 base and 8 bases, there was a span of 11 bases. The CDR3 sequence is 13 residues long. CDR3 residues: CASSPQRAEGYTF. CDR3 nucleotides: TGTGCCAGCTCACCACAGAGGGCGGAGGGCTACACCTTC.

This clone occurred once. The chain recombines TRBV28 with TRBJ2-7; TRBD1 might be the D (6 bases). The CDR3 totals 15 residues. V shed 3 bases and J shed 0 bases, with 12 bases lying between them. In germline, CDR1 is MDHEN, CDR2 SYDVKM. The CDR3 reads CASSFDRFVSYEQYF. CDR3 nucleotides: TGTGCCAGCAGTTTCGACAGGTTCGTCTCCTACGAGCAGTACTTC.

The V call is TRBV2, the J call TRBJ2-7, with a weak D call TRBD2 (5 bases). Germline assignment: CDR1 SNHLY and CDR2 FYNNEI. The V end was cut by 3 bases, the J end by 6 bases, with 9 bases between. The CDR3 is 12 amino acids. The CDR3 DNA reads as TGTGCCAGCAGTGATGAGGGCCGCGAGCAGTACGTC. Translation: CASSDEGREQYV.

The chain links TRBV25-1 to TRBJ2-1; 8 positions agree with TRBD2. CDR3 length: 16 residues. CDR1 is MGHDK, CDR2 SYGVNS, per germline. Germline trimming cut 5 bases from V and 13 bases from J; bases unmatched to any gene: 19. The CDR3 loop reads CASSRPPGLGRLDQFF. The CDR3 DNA is TGTGCCAGCAGTCGCCCGCCGGGACTAGGAAGGTTGGACCAGTTCTTC.

This clone has only a few counts. CDR3 nucleotide sequence: TGCAGTGCTAGTGTGTCAGCGGTAGCTTTCTTT. This codes for CSASVSAVAFF. The rearrangement uses TRBV20-1 and TRBJ1-1, with unresolved D. V lost 3 bases and J lost 10, with 12 bases in between. Germline assignment: CDR1 DFQATT and CDR2 SNEGSKA (reference sequence). This CDR3 region has 11 residues.

The V call is TRBV12-5, the J call TRBJ2-5, with D hard to call. V was clipped by 1 base and J by 0 bases, with 15 bases between them. In germline, CDR1 is LGHNT, CDR2 FRNRAP. CDR3 length: 17 amino acids. In DNA, the CDR3 is TGTGCTAGTGGTTTGGCCCGGCCAGGCGGTTACCAAGAGACCCAGTACTTC. Residues: CASGLARPGGYQETQYF.

The chain carries TRBV28 and TRBJ2-5; 11 bases fit TRBD1. CDR3 length equals 14 residues. Per the germline V gene, CDR1 is MDHEN and CDR2 is SYDVKM. The trim removed 4 bases at V and 4 bases at J, leaving 2 bases unmatched. CDR3 bases: TGTGCCAGCAGTTCCGGACAGGGGGCAGAGACCCAGTACTTC. It specifies CASSSGQGAETQYF.

The gene calls are TRBV5-1 and TRBJ2-2; unclear D gene. The CDR3 runs 14 residues. The germline gives CDR1 SGHRS, CDR2 YFSETQ. Trimming took off 4 bases at V and 0 bases at J, with 7 bases between the two ends. The CDR3 bases are TGCGCCAGCAGCGTCCAACCGAACACCGGGGAGCTGTTTTTT. Its translation: CASSVQPNTGELFF.

The chain has TRBV7-9 and TRBJ2-7; D ambiguous. The CDR3 consists of 13 residues. V was shortened by 6 bases and J by 4 bases, with 13 bases between the two germline ends. Germline CDR1 is SEHNR and CDR2 is FQNEAQ (reference sequence). This CDR3 reads CASSPRANYEQYF. The CDR3 DNA follows: TGTGCCAGCAGTCCGAGAGCCAATTACGAGCAGTACTTC.

This chain uses TRBV18 with TRBJ2-5; 13 bases are shared with TRBD2. V shed 4 bases and J 1 base; nucleotides not matched to a gene: 12. The CDR3 consists of 19 residues. Germline V CDR1 and CDR2: KGHSH, LQKENI. The CDR3 nucleotides are TGTGCCAGCTCACTGCGGACTAGCGGGAGCTTCGTGGCCCAAGAGACCCAGTACTTC. Its protein product is CASSLRTSGSFVAQETQYF.

The rearrangement uses TRBV28 and TRBJ1-2; D gene unclear. The CDR3 contains 14 residues. V lost 2 bases to trimming and J lost 0 bases, with 7 bases between them. Germline values: CDR1 MDHEN, CDR2 SYDVKM. In DNA form, the CDR3 reads TGTGCCAGCAGTTTAATCCCAACTAACTATGGCTACACCTTC. Encoded protein: CASSLIPTNYGYTF.